This T cell receptor (beta chain) was documented in a study of T cell responses to AZD1222 COVID-19 vaccine. Broader study findings: Regions 160-218 and 743-854 dominated among vaccine-associated CD4 TCRs spanning spike. Unmutated variant regions are reportedly the target of nearly half of TCRs that are spike-specific. Seropositivity was recorded at baseline in only 6 or 7 AZD1222 recipients.

Some clones are missing from TCRdb's copy, which holds only in-frame ones; the method was immunoSEQ multiplex PCR. This sample has around 140,000 clones, with approximately 85% found just once. In the case of this clone: Its antigen is undetermined.

The receptor comes from an adult who received the MenACWY meningococcal vaccine as a control. This sample comprised peripheral blood, obtained 28 days after the second dose of the MenACWY control vaccine.

The CDR3 DNA sequence: TGTGCCAGCTCACTGAAGCAGAATCAGCCCCAGCATTTT. This encodes CASSLKQNQPQHF. The J gene is TRBJ1-5, the V gene TRBV18; no clear D. Germline CDR1 KGHSH, CDR2 LQKENI. Trimming left V 4 bases short and J 4 bases short, with 8 bases between. The CDR3 length is 13 residues.